A selection of T cell receptor beta chains follows, all from one sample in a study of CD8 T cells in ankylosing spondylitis. TCRdb reprocessed the 5' RACE reads via MiXCR and lists one record per CDR3 protein. The table includes hundreds of thousands of distinct CDR3 sequences, roughly 20% detected once. Material for sequencing was blood, either unsorted or a sorted T cell fraction (not recorded which). Source of these receptors: a female donor with ankylosing spondylitis or in good health (not recorded which). CDR3s include the opening cysteine and the closing phenylalanine or tryptophan. The D gene is left open where the match is weak. For some rows the clone size is stated as once, few or many, or as a class when expanded; others skip it.

- | - | TRBJ2-5 | TRBV20-1 | TGCAGTGCTGGACGGCACCAAGAGACCCAGTACTTC | CSAGRHQETQYF
TRBD2 | few | TRBJ2-1 | TRBV6-5 | TGTGCCAGCAGTTACTCGATTAGGGCTAGCGGGTCCTACAATGAGCAGTTCTTC | CASSYSIRASGSYNEQFF
TRBD2 | few | TRBJ2-1 | TRBV3-1 | TGTGCCAGCAGCCGGTCGGGACTAGCATCGAATGAGCAGTTCTTC | CASSRSGLASNEQFF
- | - | TRBJ1-1 | TRBV6-1 | TGTGCCAGCACGGCAGGGCTGTCCAACACTGAAGCTTTCTTT | CASTAGLSNTEAFF
- | - | TRBJ2-1 | TRBV25-1 | TGTGCCAGCAGTCCAGGTTCTGGCTCCTACAATGAGCAGTTCTTC | CASSPGSGSYNEQFF
- | - | TRBJ2-5 | TRBV11-2 | TGTGCCAGCAGCTTAGTTTCGGGGCTGTCGGGGGAGACCCAGTACTTC | CASSLVSGLSGETQYF
TRBD2 | - | TRBJ2-2 | TRBV9 | TGTGCCAGCAGCCCTACAGCGGGAGTGGTCGGGGAGCTGTTTTTT | CASSPTAGVVGELFF
TRBD2 | - | TRBJ2-1 | TRBV2 | TGTGCCAGCAGTCCTGGTGGGGGCGGACTAGCGGGAGGGCCAGGTGAGCAGTTCTTC | CASSPGGGGLAGGPGEQFF
- | - | TRBJ1-1 | TRBV7-2 | TGTGCCAGCAGCCGCCCGCCCTCCATGAACACTGAAGCTTTCTTT | CASSRPPSMNTEAFF
- | many | TRBJ2-1 | TRBV5-5 | TGTGCCAGCAGCTTAACCCGGGACCCGGTGGGCAATGAGCAGTTCTTC | CASSLTRDPVGNEQFF
- | few | TRBJ2-6 | TRBV27 | TGTGCCAGTCGTGCTGGGGCCAACGTCCTGACTTTC | CASRAGANVLTF
- | - | TRBJ2-7 | TRBV15 | TGTGCCACCAGCAACTACGGACAGCCCTACGAGCAGTACTTC | CATSNYGQPYEQYF
- | many | TRBJ1-2 | TRBV7-9 | TGTGCCAGCAGCTTAGGGGGAGTATATGGCTACACCTTC | CASSLGGVYGYTF
- | - | TRBJ1-1 | TRBV28 | TGTGCCAGCACCATACGGACCACTGAAGCTTTCTTT | CASTIRTTEAFF
- | many | TRBJ1-6 | TRBV6-6 | TGTGCCAGCAGCCAGTTAGATGAGTCACCCCTCCACTTT | CASSQLDESPLHF
- | - | TRBJ2-7 | TRBV11-2 | TGTGCCAGCAGCTTAAGTGGGGCCACTCTATTGAGCTCCTACGAGCAGTACTTT | CASSLSGATLLSSYEQYF
TRBD1 | many | TRBJ2-2 | TRBV29-1 | TGCAGCGTAACCGGGACAGCGAACACCGGGGAGCTGTTTTTT | CSVTGTANTGELFF
TRBD2 | - | TRBJ2-7 | TRBV27 | TGTGCCAGCAGCCGGACTAGCTTGCTCTACGAGCAGTACTTC | CASSRTSLLYEQYF
- | few | TRBJ1-2 | TRBV20-1 | TGCAGTGCTCCCCGGGAAGGGGAGGACTATGGCTACACCTTC | CSAPREGEDYGYTF
- | few | TRBJ2-7 | TRBV29-1 | TGCAGCGTTGAAAGCTGGGAGAGGTCCTACGAGCAGTACTTC | CSVESWERSYEQYF
TRBD1 | few | TRBJ2-1 | TRBV12-3/TRBV12-4 | TGTGCCAGCAGTTTCGACAGGGGGCGGGTCAATGAGCAGTTCTTC | CASSFDRGRVNEQFF
- | few | TRBJ1-1 | TRBV7-3 | TGTGCCAGCAGTCAGTCGTTAGGGACTGAAGCTTTCTTT | CASSQSLGTEAFF
TRBD1 | few | TRBJ1-3 | TRBV16 | TGTGCCAGCAGCCACCTCGACAGGGAGGAGAACACCATATATTTT | CASSHLDREENTIYF
TRBD2 | - | TRBJ2-3 | TRBV4-3 | TGCGCCAGCAGCCAGACTAGCGTCTTGGCAGATACGCAGTATTTT | CASSQTSVLADTQYF
- | - | TRBJ2-1 | TRBV20-1 | TGCAGTGCTGGGGACTTCCCCCACAATGAGCAGTTCTTC | CSAGDFPHNEQFF
- | - | TRBJ1-2 | TRBV28 | TGTGCCAGCAGTCCCCCGAACTATGGCTACACCTTC | CASSPPNYGYTF
- | - | TRBJ2-1 | TRBV20-1 | TGCAGTGCTAAGCCGCTTAGCGGAGACTTTAATGAGCAGTTCTTC | CSAKPLSGDFNEQFF
TRBD2 | - | TRBJ2-5 | TRBV19 | TGTGCCAGTACACCGGGCGGGGGTCGGGAGACCCAGTACTTC | CASTPGGGRETQYF
TRBD1 | few | TRBJ1-1 | TRBV15 | TGTGCCACCAGCAGGGGTGACAGGGGCGCTGAAGCTTTCTTT | CATSRGDRGAEAFF
- | few | TRBJ2-3 | TRBV6-5 | TGTGCCAGCAGTTCTAAGGCCGGTACGCAGTATTTT | CASSSKAGTQYF
- | many | TRBJ1-1 | TRBV20-1 | TGCAGACCCGGCGGAATCAACACTGAAGCTTTCTTT | CRPGGINTEAFF
- | few | TRBJ1-1 | TRBV3-1 | TGTGCCAGCAGCCAGGAAACTCGAGCTTTCTTT | CASSQETRAFF
TRBD2 | - | TRBJ2-3 | TRBV7-8 | TGTGCCAGCAGCTTACCCCTGGGACTAGCGGGAGTAGATACGCAGTATTTT | CASSLPLGLAGVDTQYF
TRBD2 | - | TRBJ2-3 | TRBV9 | TGTGCCAGCAGCGTAGGACTAGCGGGAGGGGGGGTCACAGATACGCAGTATTTT | CASSVGLAGGGVTDTQYF
- | - | TRBJ2-5 | TRBV18 | TGTGCCGGCTCACCCTTTGACAGCCCGGAGACCCAGTACTTC | CAGSPFDSPETQYF
TRBD2 | - | TRBJ2-3 | TRBV6-2/TRBV6-3 | TGTGCCAGCAGAACGGCGGGAGTGCAGACAGATACGCAGTATTTT | CASRTAGVQTDTQYF
- | - | TRBJ2-1 | TRBV15 | TGTGCCACCAGCACATGGCAGGGCTACAATGAGCAGTTCTTC | CATSTWQGYNEQFF
TRBD2 | many | TRBJ2-3 | TRBV20-1 | TGCAGTGCTCTACTAGCGGGAGGCGGAGATACGCAGTATTTT | CSALLAGGGDTQYF
- | - | TRBJ1-5 | TRBV20-1 | TGCAGTGCGATTAACTTGGTAGGGCAGGCGCTAAATCAGCCCCAGCATTTT | CSAINLVGQALNQPQHF